Reported below is one T cell receptor beta chain. The target antigen is unknown. The source of the sample is a study of cytomegalovirus exposure and HLA in healthy donors. Germline V gives CDR1 MGHRA, CDR2 YSYEKL. This CDR3 region has 14 residues. Trimming took off 1 base at V and 9 bases at J, with 15 bases between the two ends. 13 Jbeta primers and 60 Vbeta primers were used for the PCR. Profiled with immunoSEQ multiplex PCR; TCRdb holds only in-frame clones, not every one. The data contain 150,000 to 200,000 clones, around 86% of them seen just once; the ten biggest clones take up about 1.9%. General study results and limits: Earlier analysis looked at TCR beta V segments, and most were productive about 90% or about 30% of the time.

This donor's record omits CMV serostatus. The J gene is TRBJ1-1, the V gene TRBV4-1; no firm D call. Sequenced material: PBMCs. The sequence was obtained from a human donor in good health. CDR3 sequence reads: CASSQVEVEPKAFF. The CDR3 DNA sequence: TGCGCCAGCAGCCAAGTAGAAGTCGAGCCGAAAGCTTTCTTT.